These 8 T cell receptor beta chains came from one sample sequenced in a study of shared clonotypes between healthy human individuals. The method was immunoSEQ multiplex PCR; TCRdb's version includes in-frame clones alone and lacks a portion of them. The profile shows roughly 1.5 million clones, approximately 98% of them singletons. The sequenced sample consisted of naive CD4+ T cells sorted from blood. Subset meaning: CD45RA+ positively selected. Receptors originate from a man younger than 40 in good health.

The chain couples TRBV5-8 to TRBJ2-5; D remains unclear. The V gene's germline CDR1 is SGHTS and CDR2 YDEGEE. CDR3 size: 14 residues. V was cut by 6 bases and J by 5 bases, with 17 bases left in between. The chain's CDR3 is CASNPRALSETQYF. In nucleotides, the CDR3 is TGTGCCAGCAACCCCCGGGCCCTATCCGAGACCCAGTACTTC.

CDR3 loop: CASSFQGTPYEQYF. CDR3 coding DNA: TGCGCCAGCAGCTTCCAGGGGACCCCATACGAGCAGTACTTC. This sequence joins TRBV5-1 and TRBJ2-7, with D tentatively TRBD1 (6 bases). Germline values: CDR1 SGHRS, CDR2 YFSETQ. The CDR3 consists of 14 residues. The ends were cut back, 2 bases at V and 4 bases at J, with 13 bases in the middle.

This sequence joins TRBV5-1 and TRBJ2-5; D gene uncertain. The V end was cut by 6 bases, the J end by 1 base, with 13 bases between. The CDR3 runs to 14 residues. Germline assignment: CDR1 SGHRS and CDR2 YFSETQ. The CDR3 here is CASTQLGFQETQYF. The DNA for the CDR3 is TGCGCCAGCACCCAGCTTGGATTCCAAGAGACCCAGTACTTC.

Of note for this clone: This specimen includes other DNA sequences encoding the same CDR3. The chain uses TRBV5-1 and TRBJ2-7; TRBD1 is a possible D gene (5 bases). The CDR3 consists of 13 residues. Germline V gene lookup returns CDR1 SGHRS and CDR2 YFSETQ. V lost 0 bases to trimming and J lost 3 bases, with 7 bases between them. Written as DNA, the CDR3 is TGCGCCAGCAGCTTGGATAGGGGCTACGAGCAGTACTTC. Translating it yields CASSLDRGYEQYF. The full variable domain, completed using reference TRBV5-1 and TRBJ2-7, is KAGVTQTPRYLIKTRGQQVTLSCSPISGHRSVSWYQQTPGQGLQFLFEYFSETQRNKGNFPGRFSGRQFSNSRSEMNVSTLELGDSALYLCASSLDRGYEQYFGPGTRLTVT.

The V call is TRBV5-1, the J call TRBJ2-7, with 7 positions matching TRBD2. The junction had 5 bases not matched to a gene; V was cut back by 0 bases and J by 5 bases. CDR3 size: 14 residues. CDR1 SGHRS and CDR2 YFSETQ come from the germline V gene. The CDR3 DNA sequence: TGCGCCAGCAGCTTGGTGCGGGAGCAGCACGAGCAGTACTTC. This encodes CASSLVREQHEQYF. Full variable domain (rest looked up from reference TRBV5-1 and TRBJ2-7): KAGVTQTPRYLIKTRGQQVTLSCSPISGHRSVSWYQQTPGQGLQFLFEYFSETQRNKGNFPGRFSGRQFSNSRSEMNVSTLELGDSALYLCASSLVREQHEQYFGPGTRLTVT.

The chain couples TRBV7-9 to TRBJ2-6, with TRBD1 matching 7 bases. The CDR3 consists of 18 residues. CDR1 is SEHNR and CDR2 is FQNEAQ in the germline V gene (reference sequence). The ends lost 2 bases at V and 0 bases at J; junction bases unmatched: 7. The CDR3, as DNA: TGTGCCAGCAGCTTAAGAAGGGGGCAGACCTCTGGGGCCAACGTCCTGACTTTC. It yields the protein CASSLRRGQTSGANVLTF.

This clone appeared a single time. The CDR3: CASSNREGPGGYEQYF. DNA for the CDR3: TGTGCCAGCAGCAACCGAGAAGGACCCGGCGGCTACGAGCAGTACTTC. The chain links TRBV11-2 to TRBJ2-7; no reliable D call. The CDR3 spans 16 residues. Germline lookup yields CDR1 SGHAT and CDR2 FQNNGV. V lost 5 bases and J 3 bases, leaving 20 bases between the germline ends.

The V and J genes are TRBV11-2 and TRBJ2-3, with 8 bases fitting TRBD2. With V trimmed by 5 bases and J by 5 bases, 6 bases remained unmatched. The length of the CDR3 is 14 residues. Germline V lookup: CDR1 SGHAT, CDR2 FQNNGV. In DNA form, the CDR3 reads TGTGCCAGCAGCCCCGGACTAGCAATAGATACGCAGTATTTT. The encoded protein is CASSPGLAIDTQYF.